The present T cell receptor (beta chain) was sequenced within a study of memory CD8 T cells in hepatitis C reinfection. Sequencing was performed with immunoSEQ multiplex PCR; in TCRdb, only in-frame clones are kept and a portion is missing. The data show 44,000 or so clones, 85% to 90% seen once. Time point denoted: peak reinfection, 3 to 8 weeks after reinfection detection. TCR sequencing was done directly ex vivo on sorted cells, without expansion in vitro. The V end was cut by 2 bases, the J end by 3 bases, with 14 bases between. The CDR3 length is 16 residues. Germline values: CDR1 MNHNY, CDR2 SVGAGI (reference sequence).

This TCR came from a man younger than 30 with hepatitis C virus infection. The V and J genes are TRBV6-6 and TRBJ1-5, with a tentative D call TRBD1 (6 bases). The sequenced material came from naive CD8+ T cells sorted from blood. The CDR3 sequence: CASSYDRGGINQPQHF. The CDR3 DNA reads as TGTGCCAGCAGTTACGACCGAGGGGGAATCAATCAGCCCCAGCATTTT.